The rows below give T cell receptor beta chains drawn from one sample of a study of brain T cells in children with intractable seizures. Method: immunoSEQ multiplex PCR; TCRdb's copy keeps in-frame clones and lacks some. The sample carries about 340,000 clones, over 90% recorded once. The sequences come from peripheral blood, collected more than 4 months after surgery. These receptors were taken from a boy under three years old with tuberous sclerosis and intractable seizures. The CDR3 runs from the conserved cysteine through the conserved F or W. A D gene is named only where the DNA matches it firmly. A clone size is listed for some rows: how often the clone was seen (once, few, many), or a class if it is expanded.

D gene	clone size	V gene	CDR3 protein
.	.	TRBV7-6	CASSLGRGQSSYNEQFF
.	.	TRBV11-3	CASSLEEGPDGAFF
.	once	TRBV6-6	CASSLGTSTDTQYF
TRBD2	.	TRBV19	CASSAGTSGRNEQFF
TRBD1	.	TRBV20-1	CSASGDRNSPLHF
TRBD1	.	TRBV24-1	CATSDPTVDRVGGYTF
TRBD1	once	TRBV29-1	CSASKGTGKETQYF
TRBD2	.	TRBV7-2	CASSLRAGLAEETQYF
.	.	TRBV20-1	CSASTLDILWEQYF
TRBD2	.	TRBV9	CASSAGTRFSTGELFF
TRBD2	.	TRBV11-2	CASSSLSGTWLYNEQFF
.	.	TRBV11-2	CASSASGHLTDTQYF
.	once	TRBV4-1	CASSQSFLYNQPQHF
.	.	TRBV7-9	CASSPHLGVGNTIYF
TRBD2	.	TRBV5-1	CASEPPLAGEGKNIQYF
TRBD2	.	TRBV27	CASSLDKAGAGNEQFF
.	.	TRBV5-1	CASSLDSIEYF
.	.	TRBV19	CASSLEGLSTEAFF
.	.	TRBV5-1	CASSPGQSRYGYTF
.	.	TRBV3-1/TRBV3-2	CASSHQSGTAYGYTF
TRBD1	once	TRBV19	CASRPSGTGVYEQYF
TRBD1	.	TRBV11-2	CASSLFRDRGNSPLHF
TRBD1	.	TRBV12-3/TRBV12-4	CASSRQGGYGYTF
.	.	TRBV30	CAWSLGLQYGEQYF
.	.	TRBV5-1	CASSSDRLNTEAFF
TRBD2	.	TRBV5-1	CASSRRGVSGELFF
.	.	TRBV27	CASSLGGADEQYF
.	.	TRBV27	CASSRDAGIYGYTF
.	.	TRBV30	CAWNGFGTQETQYF
TRBD2	once	TRBV27	CASSPGLAGEGETQYF
.	.	TRBV19	CASKGGGWSTGELFF
TRBD1	once	TRBV13	CASSLGQGPYYEQYF
.	.	TRBV23-1	CASSPLTRQETQYF
TRBD1	.	TRBV29-1	CSVGDRGRRSDEQYF
.	.	TRBV2	CASGGAGLSTDTQYF
.	few	TRBV7-9	CASSLVVDPNTEAFF
.	.	TRBV19	CASSIPMYGYTF
TRBD1	once	TRBV7-2	CASSSPDRVGYGYTF
.	.	TRBV10-2	CASSEPRRQASYEQYF
TRBD2	.	TRBV6-1	CASSVKPGRILAGESYEQYF
.	.	TRBV29-1	CSVDLGSNYGYTF
TRBD1	.	TRBV7-3	CASSLRGQSTDTQYF
.	.	TRBV13	CASSLNTGHHEQYF
TRBD2	.	TRBV2	CASSRASGFYNEQFF
.	once	TRBV7-9	CASGDYEQYF
.	.	TRBV14	CASSQEEVTEAFF
.	once	TRBV5-4	CASSLDPGSVEAFF
TRBD1	.	TRBV9	CASSDFRGSTEAFF
.	.	TRBV19	CASSRAPGQSNTEAFF
.	.	TRBV3-1/TRBV3-2	CASSQVLEDVGRQETQYF
.	.	TRBV24-1	CATSTGTGGTEAFF
TRBD2	.	TRBV2	CASSVSGSGEQYF